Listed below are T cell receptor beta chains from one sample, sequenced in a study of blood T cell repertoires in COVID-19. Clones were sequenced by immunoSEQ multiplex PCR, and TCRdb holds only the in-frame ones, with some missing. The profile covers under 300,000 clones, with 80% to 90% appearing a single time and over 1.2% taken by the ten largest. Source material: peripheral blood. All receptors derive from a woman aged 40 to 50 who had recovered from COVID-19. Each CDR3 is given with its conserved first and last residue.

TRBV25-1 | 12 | CASRDSNSPLHF
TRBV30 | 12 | CAWSSGVGELFF
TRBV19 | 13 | CASSYIRDTEAFF
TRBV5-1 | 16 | CASSLGQGAPTETQYF
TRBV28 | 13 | CASSLWETYEQYF
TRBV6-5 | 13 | CASSSGNTDTQYF
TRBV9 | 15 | CASSPASGATDTQYF
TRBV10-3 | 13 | CATATGDTGELFF
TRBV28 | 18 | CASSLSGDGIETNEKLFF
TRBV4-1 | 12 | CASSPTGDEQYF
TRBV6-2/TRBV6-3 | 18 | CASSTTTPSGGKYNEQFF
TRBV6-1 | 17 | CASSEALSSGGWNEQFF
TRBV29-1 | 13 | CSVPGQANTEAFF
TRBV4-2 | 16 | CASSQVGSRLGDGYTF
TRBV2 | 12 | CASRQGAGELFF
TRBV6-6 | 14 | CASIPRTGTDTQYF
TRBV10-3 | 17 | CAISESPGAGINNEQFF
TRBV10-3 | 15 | CAISESGSSTGELFF
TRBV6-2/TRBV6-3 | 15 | CASSYSDDSNQPQHF
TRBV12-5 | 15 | CASGSAGVGDEKLFF
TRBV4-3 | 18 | CASSQEKVSRQSNTEAFF
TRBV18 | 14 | CASSPPASADTQYF
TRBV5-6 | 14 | CASSLSPGYYGYTF
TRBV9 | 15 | CASSVGQGTYNEQFF
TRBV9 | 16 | CASSVAGTSGPDTQYF
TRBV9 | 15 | CASSRSTGTGYEQYF